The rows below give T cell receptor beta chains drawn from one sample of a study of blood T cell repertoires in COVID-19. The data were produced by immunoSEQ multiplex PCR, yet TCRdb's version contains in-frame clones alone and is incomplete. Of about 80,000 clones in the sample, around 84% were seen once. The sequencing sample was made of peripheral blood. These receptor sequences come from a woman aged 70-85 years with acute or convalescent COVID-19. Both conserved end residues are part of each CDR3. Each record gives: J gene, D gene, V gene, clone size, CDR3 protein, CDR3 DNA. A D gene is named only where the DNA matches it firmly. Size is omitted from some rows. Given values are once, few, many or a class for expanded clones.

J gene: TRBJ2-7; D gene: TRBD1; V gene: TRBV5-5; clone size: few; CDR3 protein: CASSLGITGEEQYF; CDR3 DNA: TGTGCCAGCAGCTTGGGAATAACAGGGGAAGAGCAGTACTTC
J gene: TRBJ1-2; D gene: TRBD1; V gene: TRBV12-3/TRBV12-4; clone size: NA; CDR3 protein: CASSLGQGVYTF; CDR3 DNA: TGTGCCAGCAGTTTAGGGCAGGGGGTCTACACCTTC
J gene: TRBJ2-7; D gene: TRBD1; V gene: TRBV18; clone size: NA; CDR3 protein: CASSPDRAPYEQYF; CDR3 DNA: TGTGCCAGCTCACCGGACAGGGCCCCATACGAGCAGTACTTC
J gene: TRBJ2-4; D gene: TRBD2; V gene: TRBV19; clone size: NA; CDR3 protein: CASSRRLAGGPSGNIQYF; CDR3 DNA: TGTGCCAGTAGTAGACGTCTAGCGGGAGGGCCCTCCGGAAACATTCAGTACTTC
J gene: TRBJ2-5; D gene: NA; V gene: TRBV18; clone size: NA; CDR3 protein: CASSPRQDETQYF; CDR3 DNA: TGTGCCAGCTCACCACGTCAGGATGAGACCCAGTACTTC
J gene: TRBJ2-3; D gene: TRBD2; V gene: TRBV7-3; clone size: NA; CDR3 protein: CASSLRSRTSGPSTDTQYF; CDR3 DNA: TGTGCCAGCAGCTTACGCTCTCGGACTAGCGGGCCTAGCACAGATACGCAGTATTTT
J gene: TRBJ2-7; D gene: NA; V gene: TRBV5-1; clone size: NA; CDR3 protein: CASSGTDLGAYEQYF; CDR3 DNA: TGCGCCAGCAGCGGGACTGACCTTGGGGCTTACGAGCAGTACTTC
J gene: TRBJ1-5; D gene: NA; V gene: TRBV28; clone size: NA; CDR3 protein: CASSLGGSNQPQHF; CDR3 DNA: TGTGCCAGCAGTTTAGGGGGGAGCAATCAGCCCCAGCATTTT
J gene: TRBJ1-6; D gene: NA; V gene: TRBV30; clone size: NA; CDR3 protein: CAWNNRDVNNSPLHF; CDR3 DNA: TGTGCCTGGAATAACAGGGACGTCAATAATTCACCCCTCCACTTT
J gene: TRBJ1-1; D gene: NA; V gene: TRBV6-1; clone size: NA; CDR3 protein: CASSKSLAPNTEAFF; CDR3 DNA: TGTGCCAGCAGTAAATCACTAGCCCCGAACACTGAAGCTTTCTTT
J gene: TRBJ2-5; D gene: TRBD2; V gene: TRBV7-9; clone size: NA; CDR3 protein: CASSSGLAGTETQYF; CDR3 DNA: TGTGCCAGCAGCTCAGGACTAGCGGGAACGGAGACCCAGTACTTC
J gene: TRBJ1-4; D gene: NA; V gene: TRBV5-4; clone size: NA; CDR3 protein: CASSDGQLMEKLFF; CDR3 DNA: TGTGCCAGCAGCGATGGACAGTTGATGGAAAAACTGTTTTTT
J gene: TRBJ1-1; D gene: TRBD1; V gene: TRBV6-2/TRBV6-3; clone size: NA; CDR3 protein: CASSYPRGQGNTEAFF; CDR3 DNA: TGTGCCAGCAGTTACCCGCGGGGACAGGGGAACACTGAAGCTTTCTTT
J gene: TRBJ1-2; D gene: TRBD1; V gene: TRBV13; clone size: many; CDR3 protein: CASSVGQGYGYTF; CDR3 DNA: TGTGCCAGCAGCGTGGGACAGGGATATGGCTACACCTTC
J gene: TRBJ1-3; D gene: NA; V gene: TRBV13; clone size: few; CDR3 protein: CASSPEYSGNTIYF; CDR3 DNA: TGTGCCAGCAGCCCCGAGTACTCTGGAAACACCATATATTTT
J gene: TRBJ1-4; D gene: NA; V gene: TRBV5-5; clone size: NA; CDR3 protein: CASTRSGTSNEKLFF; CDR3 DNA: TGTGCCAGCACCCGAAGCGGGACATCTAATGAAAAACTGTTTTTT
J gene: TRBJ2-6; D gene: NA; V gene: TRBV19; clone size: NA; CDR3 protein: CASSSLGFSGANVLTF; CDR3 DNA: TGTGCCAGTAGTTCTCTCGGGTTCTCTGGGGCCAACGTCCTGACTTTC
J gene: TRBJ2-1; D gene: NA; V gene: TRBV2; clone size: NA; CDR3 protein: CAGGNRGLENEQFF; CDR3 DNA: TGTGCCGGGGGGAACAGGGGCTTGGAAAATGAGCAGTTCTTC